This T cell receptor beta chain was sequenced in a study of shared clonotypes between healthy human individuals. The CDR3 has 15 amino acids. V was clipped by 3 bases and J by 4 bases, with 15 bases between them. Germline assignment: CDR1 LNHDA and CDR2 SQIVND (reference sequence). TCRdb keeps only in-frame clones here, not all; method: immunoSEQ multiplex PCR. The sample contains roughly 2.2 million clones, approximately 93% of which appear only once. The TCR was taken from a man aged 18 to 29 in good health. Some clones in this sample may be carry-over from other donors' samples. Sequences were obtained from naive CD4+ T cells from PBMCs. Subset described: CD45RA+ positively selected. This chain joins TRBV19 and TRBJ1-1, with D tentatively TRBD1 (6 bases). In DNA, the CDR3 is TGTGCCAGTAGTATGGGGGGCCTCCCCTCCACTGAAGCTTTCTTT. Protein product: CASSMGGLPSTEAFF.